The source of this T cell receptor beta chain is a study of beta chain features in type 1 diabetes. Study conclusions and caveats: Individuals with type 1 diabetes displayed fewer insertions and more deletions at VDJ junctions. There was a moderate but significant shortening of TCRB CDR3s in all four CD4+ subsets of Type 1 diabetes patients.

Losses at the gene ends were 7 bases for V and 5 bases for J; bases not matched to a gene: 6. The CDR3 length is 14 residues. The germline CDR1 and CDR2 sequences are MNHNY and SVGAGI (reference sequence). Comments on this clone: The antigen remains unidentified.

Expressed TCRB transcripts were sequenced because the isolated RNA had all been reverse transcribed beforehand. Millions of reads was the average for naive, central memory and regulatory T cell samples. Measured with immunoSEQ multiplex PCR; TCRdb has only the in-frame clones, and not every one. The sample lists 970,000 or so clones; about a sixth were seen once. The sequence was collected from a woman younger than 30 in good health. The rearrangement joins TRBV6-6 to TRBJ2-5; TRBD2 matches 11 bases. The specimen was naive CD4+ T cells from blood. As DNA, the CDR3 is TGTGCCAGCAACCTACTAGCGGGAGCGGAGACCCAGTACTTC. Encoded protein: CASNLLAGAETQYF.